This TCR beta chain was captured by sequencing in a study of shared clonotypes between healthy human individuals. As for the study in general: Aged between 18 and 49, the donors were a couple of women and three men. Points from the study as a whole: An expected dependence of interdonor clonotype sharing on sequencing depth was noted.

Of note for this clone: Its antigen remains unidentified.

It was CD45RO-negative cells, positively selected for CCR7, that made up naive CD8 cells, with terminally differentiated effector memory CD45RA+ cells excluded. Nashville, Tennessee was home to all donors, each a Caucasian adult. Investigators spread the genomic DNA of each subset evenly over several immunoSEQ plates. The repertoire was sequenced with immunoSEQ multiplex PCR; TCRdb's copy has only in-frame clones and lacks some. The sample records more than 2 million clones, roughly 95% being singletons. Material: naive CD8+ T cells from PBMCs. The TCR originated in a man aged 18 to 30 in good health. Some clones in this sample may be carry-over from other donors' samples.

CDR3 region: CASSEPLQVAGELFF. Here the CDR3 DNA reads TGCGCCAGCAGTGAACCCTTGCAGGTTGCCGGGGAGCTGTTTTTT. This chain uses TRBV5-1 with TRBJ2-2; D unresolved. CDR3 length: 15 residues. Trimming took 5 bases from V and 6 from J, leaving 17 bases between them. CDR1 and CDR2 from the germline V gene are SGHRS and YFSETQ.